What follows are 20 T cell receptor beta chains derived from one specimen sequenced in a study of T cell responses to AZD1222 COVID-19 vaccine (dated by TCRdb to the early 2020s). Libraries were built with the immunoSEQ multiplex PCR assay. As stored in TCRdb, this immuneACCESS dataset retains in-frame rearrangements with V and J assigned. A fraction of the clones does not appear; measured against another copy, unresolved V genes explain less than half of the discrepancy, and the remainder lacks a known reason. This sample lists 100,000 or so clones; 87% were detected once. The top ten clones comprise less than 3.5% of the sample. The sample's time point, from its label and the paper: baseline before first vaccination. Sequencing was performed on peripheral blood, taken on day 0 of AZD1222 vaccination. These receptors were collected from an adult in good health.

The CDR3: CAISEGINQPQHF. The CDR3 region has the DNA TGTGCCATCAGTGAGGGAATTAATCAGCCCCAGCATTTT. The chain carries TRBV10-3 and TRBJ1-5; D not resolved. The CDR3 runs 13 residues. Germline V gene sequence: CDR1 ENHRY, CDR2 SYGVKD. V shed 2 bases and J shed 4 bases, with 6 bases lying between them.

V usage is TRBV7-2 and J usage is TRBJ2-7; TRBD1 might be the D (6 bases). Germline-derived CDR1 and CDR2 are SGHTA and FQGNSA. This CDR3 comprises 17 residues. Trimming cost V 1 base and J 2 bases, with 18 bases left between them. The CDR3, as DNA: TGTGCCAGCAGCTTAGGGTACGGCAGCAGGGGAGCCTACGAGCAGTACGTC. This encodes CASSLGYGSRGAYEQYV.

The chain links TRBV4-1 to TRBJ2-7, with D perhaps matching TRBD1 or TRBD2 (6 bases each). CDR3 length: 15 amino acids. Germline V CDR1 and CDR2: MGHRA, YSYEKL. V was shortened by 1 base and J by 2 bases, with 12 bases between the two germline ends. CDR3 in DNA: TGCGCCAGCAGCCAAGCTTTTGGGGGGCCCTACGAGCAGTACTTC. This translates into CASSQAFGGPYEQYF.

This chain joins TRBV7-2 and TRBJ2-5; 11 positions match TRBD2. CDR3 length equals 17 residues. The germline V gene has CDR1 SGHTA and CDR2 FQGNSA. After removal of 2 bases from V and 7 bases from J, the junction contained 12 bases not matched to a gene. CDR3 nucleotides: TGTGCCAGCAGCTTATGGGCTAGCGGGGGGCCACAGCGGACCCAGTACTTC. Protein product: CASSLWASGGPQRTQYF.

The rearrangement uses TRBV6-2 or TRBV6-3 and TRBJ1-1; the D gene is possibly TRBD1 (6 bases). The CDR3 has 14 amino acids. V was clipped by 4 bases and J by 7 bases, with 16 bases between them. Germline assignment: CDR1 MNHEY and CDR2 SVGEGT. CDR3 sequence (DNA): TGTGCCAGCAGTTTTATACCAGGGGCGGATGAAGCTTTCTTT. Translating it yields CASSFIPGADEAFF.

The chain carries TRBV10-3 and TRBJ2-7, with 7 positions matching TRBD1. The CDR3 loop spans 13 amino acids. From germline, CDR1 is ENHRY and CDR2 SYGVKD. J gave up 0 bases and V 5 bases, and 1 base lay outside the gene matches. The CDR3 loop is CAISRQGSYEQYV. The DNA of the CDR3 is TGTGCCATCAGTCGACAGGGCTCCTACGAGCAGTACGTC.

The J gene is TRBJ1-2, the V gene TRBV6-6; possible D gene TRBD1, 5 bases. From germline, CDR1 is MNHNY and CDR2 SVGAGI (reference sequence). This CDR3 region has 15 residues. V was shortened by 1 base and J by 5 bases, with 14 bases between the two germline ends. The CDR3 coding sequence is TGTGCCAGCAGTTACTGGGACGGGGAGGGGTATGGCTACACCTTC. It encodes CASSYWDGEGYGYTF.

A single count supports this clone. The chain couples TRBV5-4 to TRBJ2-4; 7 nucleotides match TRBD1. With 4 bases clipped from V and 9 bases from J, the junction kept 7 bases outside the gene matches. The CDR3 spans 13 residues. Germline CDR1 is SGHNT and CDR2 is YYREEE (reference sequence). The DNA of the CDR3 is TGTGCCAGCAGCGTCGACAGGGTCGGCATTCAGTACTTC. This encodes CASSVDRVGIQYF.

The chain combines TRBV7-8 with TRBJ2-3, with D possibly TRBD2 on 6 matching bases. The CDR3 consists of 12 residues. From germline, CDR1 is SGHVS and CDR2 FQNEAQ. The ends were cut back, 5 bases at V and 8 bases at J, with 11 bases in the middle. The CDR3 loop reads CASSPQEGTQYF. CDR3 nucleotides: TGTGCCAGCAGCCCTCAGGAGGGTACGCAGTATTTT.

This chain links TRBV4-3 with TRBJ1-5; D not resolved. The CDR3 contains 14 residues. V was trimmed by 1 base and J by 9 bases, leaving 13 bases between them. Germline-derived CDR1 and CDR2 are LGHNA and YSLEER. The CDR3 DNA follows: TGCGCCAGCAGCCAAGGGTCCGGAGTGGTGCCCCAGCATTTT. Residues: CASSQGSGVVPQHF.

The rearrangement links TRBV2 to TRBJ1-5, with TRBD1 identical over 9 bases. The germline CDR1 and CDR2 sequences are SNHLY and FYNNEI. The CDR3 contains 15 residues. After removal of 4 bases from V and 5 bases from J, the junction contained 6 bases not matched to a gene. The CDR3 loop reads CASSGSRTGDQPQHF. The CDR3 DNA is TGTGCCAGCAGTGGGAGCCGGACAGGGGATCAGCCCCAGCATTTT.

The chain uses TRBV11-3 and TRBJ2-5, with D possibly matching TRBD2 (6 bases). Germline CDR1 and CDR2: SGHNT and YENEEA. This CDR3 is built from 17 residues. Deletions cut 6 bases from V and 0 bases from J, with 20 bases between. DNA of the CDR3: TGTGCCAGCAGTAGGGCCAGGGAGGCCACGTACCAAGAGACCCAGTACTTC. Residues: CASSRAREATYQETQYF. Full variable domain (rest looked up from reference TRBV11-3 and TRBJ2-5): EAGVVQSPRYKIIEKKQPVAFWCNPISGHNTLYWYLQNLGQGPELLIRYENEEAVDDSQLPKDRFSAERLKGVDSTLKIQPAELGDSAVYLCASSRAREATYQETQYFGPGTRLLVL.

The V gene is TRBV7-2, the J gene TRBJ1-1, with D hard to call. The germline V and J ends were trimmed by 1 base and 1 base, with 13 bases remaining between them. CDR1 SGHTA and CDR2 FQGNSA come from the germline V gene. The CDR3 sequence is 16 residues long. In DNA form, the CDR3 reads TGTGCCAGCAGCTTAGGGTTTGGAGGGCGGAACACTGAAGCTTTCTTT. It specifies CASSLGFGGRNTEAFF.

This chain connects TRBV15 to TRBJ1-5; D is unresolved. CDR1 is LNHNV, CDR2 YYDKDF, per germline (reference sequence). This CDR3 has 13 residues. Trimming stripped 3 bases from V and 4 bases from J, with 7 bases between. The CDR3 sequence is CATSSASNQPQHF. The CDR3 DNA reads TGTGCCACCAGCAGTGCGAGTAATCAGCCCCAGCATTTT.

A word on this clone: Its ends do not fully match the called genes, so a read error is possible. The chain uses TRBV5-1 and TRBJ1-2, with D perhaps matching TRBD1 (6 bases). The germline gives CDR1 SGHRS, CDR2 YFSETQ. The CDR3 has 16 amino acids. Here the CDR3 reads CASSLRGQSYDYGYTF. CDR3 coding DNA: TGTGCCAGCAGCTTAAGAGGACAGTCCTACGACTATGGCTACACCTTC.

V and J are TRBV9 and TRBJ2-5; D possibly corresponds to TRBD2 (5 bases). Trimming left V 4 bases short and J 1 base short, with 20 bases between. CDR3 length: 17 residues. CDR1 is SGDLS and CDR2 is YYNGEE in the germline V gene. The DNA of the CDR3 is TGTGCCAGCAGCCCCCAAGGAGGAATAGCAGTCCAAGAGACCCAGTACTTC. Protein sequence: CASSPQGGIAVQETQYF.

This chain connects TRBV4-2 to TRBJ1-4; 10 positions agree with TRBD1. The CDR3 is made up of 16 amino acids. Germline CDR1 LGHNA, CDR2 YNFKEQ. V was clipped by 0 bases and J by 8 bases; unmatched bases: 6. The chain's CDR3 is CASSQDPGTGEEKLFF. CDR3 bases: TGTGCCAGCAGCCAAGATCCCGGGACAGGGGAGGAAAAACTGTTTTTT.

The chain combines TRBV18 with TRBJ1-2; 7 bases fit TRBD1. CDR1 is KGHSH, CDR2 LQKENI, per germline. There are 13 residues in the CDR3. J lost 7 bases, V lost 6 bases, and 8 bases had no gene match. The CDR3 DNA sequence: TGTGCCAGCTCCGTAGACAGGGTCTCTGGCTACACCTTC. Translating it yields CASSVDRVSGYTF.

The chain links TRBV6-5 to TRBJ1-2, with 7 bases aligning to TRBD1. The germline V gene has CDR1 MNHEY and CDR2 SVGAGI. The CDR3 extends over 15 amino acids. With 6 bases clipped from V and 4 bases from J, the junction kept 11 bases outside the gene matches. CDR3 coding DNA: TGTGCCAGCAGAAGCCGGGACAGCAAGACCTATGGCTACACCTTC. Translated: CASRSRDSKTYGYTF.

This sequence joins TRBV5-1 and TRBJ2-7; 8 nucleotides line up with TRBD2. Germline V gene lookup returns CDR1 SGHRS and CDR2 YFSETQ. The CDR3 is 15 amino acids. With 2 bases clipped from V and 7 bases from J, the junction kept 11 bases outside the gene matches. Here the CDR3 DNA reads TGCGCCAGCAGCTTACCCGGGGGGGCTGCCTCAGAGCAGTACTTC. Amino acid sequence: CASSLPGGAASEQYF.